These 21 T cell receptor beta chains were sequenced from one sample in a study of shared clonotypes between healthy human individuals. Clones were sequenced by immunoSEQ multiplex PCR, and TCRdb holds only the in-frame ones, with some missing. The repertoire holds 2 million to 2.5 million clones, nearly 97% seen once, with approximately 0.13% in the top ten. The sample consisted of naive CD4+ T cells sorted from blood. Subset denoted: CD45RA+ positively selected. These TCRs come from a young man in good health.

This clone was counted a single time. Different DNA sequences within this sample yield the same CDR3. V and J are TRBV10-1 and TRBJ2-7, with 13 bases fitting TRBD2. CDR3 size: 15 residues. J was trimmed by 4 bases and V by 2 bases; bases with no gene match: 2. CDR1 and CDR2 from the germline V gene are WNHNN and SYGVQD (reference sequence). CDR3 DNA sequence: TGCGCCAGCAGTGAGGGGACTAGCGGGACATACGAGCAGTACTTC. Its protein is CASSEGTSGTYEQYF.

V and J are TRBV6-6 and TRBJ1-6, with unresolved D. Deletions cut 5 bases from V and 10 bases from J, with 18 bases between. CDR1 and CDR2 (germline): MNHNY, SVGAGI (reference sequence). The length of the CDR3 is 15 residues. The CDR3: CASSADRGGWSPLHF. The CDR3 DNA reads as TGTGCCAGCAGTGCCGATCGGGGAGGGTGGTCACCCCTCCACTTT.

The chain combines TRBV6-5 with TRBJ1-1; no clear D. Trimming removed 4 bases at V and 0 bases at J, with 12 bases between. Germline CDR1 is MNHEY and CDR2 is SVGAGI. The CDR3 sequence is 15 residues long. CDR3 DNA: TGTGCCAGCAGTTCCGTCCAGGTCCTGAACACTGAAGCTTTCTTT. Residues: CASSSVQVLNTEAFF.

The chain uses TRBV6-9 and TRBJ2-3, with 15 bases lining up with TRBD2. CDR3 size: 20 residues. V shed 3 bases and J 2 bases; nucleotides not matched to a gene: 12. In germline, CDR1 is MNHGY, CDR2 SVAAGI. The CDR3 sequence is CASSYLGLAGGLVDTDTQYF. In DNA, the CDR3 is TGTGCCAGCAGTTACCTCGGACTAGCGGGGGGGCTTGTGGACACAGATACGCAGTATTTT.

In nucleotides, the CDR3 is TGCGCCAGCAGCCCCGGCCAGGGCCCCAGCACAGATACGCAGTATTTT. Its translation is CASSPGQGPSTDTQYF. The chain has TRBV5-1 and TRBJ2-3; TRBD1 is a possible D gene (5 bases). V was cut by 4 bases and J by 0 bases, with 15 bases left in between. The CDR3 spans 16 residues. Germline V gene data show CDR1 as SGHRS and CDR2 as YFSETQ.

The V and J genes are TRBV7-9 and TRBJ2-7, with D tentatively TRBD2 (5 bases). The CDR3 spans 12 residues. Per germline, CDR1 SEHNR and CDR2 FQNEAQ (reference sequence). Trimming took 5 bases from V and 6 from J, leaving 11 bases between them. CDR3 sequence: CASSPSGSEQYF. The DNA for the CDR3 is TGTGCCAGCAGCCCTTCGGGGAGCGAGCAGTACTTC.

The chain uses TRBV6-5 and TRBJ2-2; 9 nucleotides match TRBD2. Losses at the gene ends were 5 bases for V and 4 bases for J; bases not matched to a gene: 2. Per germline, CDR1 MNHEY and CDR2 SVGAGI. CDR3 length equals 14 residues. The CDR3 spells CASSSGRPTGELFF. CDR3 nucleotides: TGTGCCAGCAGTAGCGGGAGGCCCACCGGGGAGCTGTTTTTT.

This clone came up once. The chain recombines TRBV9 with TRBJ2-3; D call uncertain. This CDR3 region has 14 residues. V was pared by 0 bases and J by 3 bases, with 8 bases between. Germline values: CDR1 SGDLS, CDR2 YYNGEE. The CDR3 nucleotides read TGTGCCAGCAGCGTAGCTCATCAGACAGATACGCAGTATTTT. Its protein is CASSVAHQTDTQYF.

V and J are TRBV7-9 and TRBJ1-3; D call uncertain. Germline values: CDR1 SEHNR, CDR2 FQNEAQ (reference sequence). This CDR3 contains 14 residues. V was cut by 5 bases and J by 4 bases, with 12 bases left in between. The CDR3 loop reads CASSDGRGGNTIYF. The DNA of the CDR3 is TGTGCCAGCAGCGACGGACGAGGAGGAAACACCATATATTTT.

The chain carries TRBV11-2 and TRBJ1-3; D uncertain. Germline V CDR1 and CDR2: SGHAT, FQNNGV. With 3 bases removed from V and 2 bases from J, the gap between germline ends came to 11 bases. The CDR3 is 15 amino acids. CDR3 amino acids: CASSFFLETGNTIYF. CDR3 sequence (DNA): TGTGCCAGCAGCTTTTTTTTAGAGACTGGAAACACCATATATTTT.

The chain carries TRBV29-1 and TRBJ1-3, with TRBD1 as a possible D gene (5 bases). V was shortened by 8 bases and J by 2 bases, with 13 bases between the two germline ends. The CDR3 is 13 residues long. CDR1 and CDR2 (germline): SQVTM, ANQGSEA. CDR3 coding DNA: TGCAGCACTGCCGAGGGACCTGGAAACACCATATATTTT. This encodes CSTAEGPGNTIYF.

The chain uses TRBV6-5 and TRBJ1-3; 7 bases line up with TRBD1. The CDR3 runs 16 residues. Germline V gives CDR1 MNHEY, CDR2 SVGAGI. With 4 bases clipped from V and 5 bases from J, the junction kept 11 bases outside the gene matches. Here the CDR3 DNA reads TGTGCCAGCAGTTCCCCCACCCCAGGGGGTCGAAACACCATATATTTT. Amino acids: CASSSPTPGGRNTIYF.

CDR3 loop: CASSVVGGSNEQYF. In nucleotides, the CDR3 is TGTGCCAGCAGCGTAGTAGGGGGTTCGAACGAGCAGTACTTC. The V call is TRBV9, the J call TRBJ2-7; perhaps TRBD1 as D (6 bases). This CDR3 has 14 residues. Deletions cut 0 bases from V and 5 bases from J, with 12 bases between. Germline V CDR1 and CDR2: SGDLS, YYNGEE.

The rearrangement links TRBV5-1 to TRBJ2-5; D perhaps matches TRBD1 (5 bases). Germline V CDR1 and CDR2: SGHRS, YFSETQ. With 2 bases removed from V and 7 bases from J, the gap between germline ends came to 15 bases. The CDR3 extends over 14 amino acids. CDR3: CASSLGAGIGTQYF. The CDR3 DNA is TGCGCCAGCAGCTTAGGGGCAGGGATAGGGACCCAGTACTTC.

CDR3 coding DNA: TGTGCCAGCAGCCGAGGGGGGACAGCGAACACCGGGGAGCTGTTTTTT. The encoded protein is CASSRGGTANTGELFF. This chain joins TRBV9 and TRBJ2-2; possibly TRBD1 for D (7 bases). There are 16 residues in the CDR3. Germline CDR1 is SGDLS and CDR2 is YYNGEE. Trimming shortened V by 4 bases and J by 0 bases, and 13 bases separated the two germline ends.

V and J are TRBV9 and TRBJ2-2; D is undetermined. The V gene's germline CDR1 is SGDLS and CDR2 YYNGEE. This CDR3 contains 16 residues. V was pared by 0 bases and J by 0 bases, with 9 bases between. CDR3 sequence reads: CASSVASRANTGELFF. The CDR3 DNA sequence: TGTGCCAGCAGCGTAGCTTCCCGAGCGAACACCGGGGAGCTGTTTTTT.

DNA of the CDR3: TGTGCCAGCAGTGGCCCCCGGGGTCAGCCCCAGCATTTT. The encoded protein is CASSGPRGQPQHF. The chain is built from TRBV25-1 and TRBJ1-5; D remains unclear. There are 13 residues in the CDR3. V lost 4 bases and J lost 6, with 10 bases in between. Germline lookup yields CDR1 MGHDK and CDR2 SYGVNS.

The V and J genes are TRBV9 and TRBJ2-3; D may correspond to TRBD1 or TRBD2 (5 bases each). V lost 4 bases, J lost 4 bases, and 22 bases lay in between. The CDR3 spans 17 residues. Germline-derived CDR1 and CDR2 are SGDLS and YYNGEE. DNA for the CDR3: TGTGCCAGCAGCACCCGTCCCGGGACGTCGCTCGCAGATACGCAGTATTTT. Translation: CASSTRPGTSLADTQYF.

The chain employs TRBV5-1 and TRBJ2-5; D is undetermined. Germline V gene lookup returns CDR1 SGHRS and CDR2 YFSETQ. V lost 1 base and J 0 bases, leaving 4 bases between the germline ends. The CDR3 extends over 13 amino acids. CDR3 sequence reads: CASSLFHQETQYF. The CDR3 DNA is TGCGCCAGCAGCTTGTTCCACCAAGAGACCCAGTACTTC.

This clone was seen a handful of times. Other DNA sequences in the sample encode the same CDR3. The rearrangement joins TRBV6-5 to TRBJ2-7; maybe TRBD1 (6 bases). Germline V gene data show CDR1 as MNHEY and CDR2 as SVGAGI. This CDR3 is 14 amino acids long. Trimming pared 2 bases from V and 3 bases from J, leaving 11 bases between. The chain's CDR3 is CASSYGQGRYEQYF. In DNA form, the CDR3 reads TGTGCCAGCAGTTACGGGCAGGGGCGCTACGAGCAGTACTTC.

V gene TRBV5-4 combines with J gene TRBJ2-2; D not certain. The V end lost 4 bases, the J end lost 0 bases, and 13 bases lay between the germline ends. The CDR3 spans 16 residues. The germline V gene has CDR1 SGHNT and CDR2 YYREEE (reference sequence). The CDR3 loop reads CASSPFGWTNTGELFF. The CDR3, as DNA: TGTGCCAGCAGCCCTTTTGGCTGGACGAACACCGGGGAGCTGTTTTTT.